These 12 T cell receptor beta chains came from one sample sequenced in a study of vaccination effects on CD4 cells after COVID-19. These receptors have no identified antigens. Sequencing used immunoSEQ multiplex PCR; TCRdb keeps in-frame clones, though not all of them. The sample yields about 73,000 clones, around 73% seen once. Having been cultured for less than 13 days, the cells underwent CD4+ T cell isolation. Vaccination of participants consisted of two doses of either the BNT162b2 or mRNA-1273 vaccine. The material was CD4+ T cells from PBMCs cultured without peptide, obtained after COVID-19 vaccination. The receptors were sampled from a human donor who received a COVID-19 vaccine.

The chain employs TRBV13 and TRBJ1-6; 10 nucleotides match TRBD1. Trimming at V came to 4 bases and at J to 4 bases, leaving 4 bases not matched to a gene. The CDR3 has 16 amino acids. Germline CDR1 and CDR2: PRHDT and FYEKMQ (reference sequence). The CDR3 is CASSSGQGDYNSPLHF. The CDR3 nucleotides read TGTGCCAGCAGCTCCGGACAGGGGGATTATAATTCACCCCTCCACTTT.

Only a few counts were recorded for this clone. This chain uses TRBV4-1 with TRBJ2-1, with D tentatively TRBD1 (6 bases). Germline V gene data show CDR1 as MGHRA and CDR2 as YSYEKL. The CDR3 totals 13 residues. With 6 bases removed from V and 4 bases from J, the gap between germline ends came to 10 bases. The CDR3 is CASSRTGYNEQFF. CDR3 sequence (DNA): TGCGCCAGCAGTCGAACAGGGTACAATGAGCAGTTCTTC.

The chain is built from TRBV6-1 and TRBJ1-2; perhaps TRBD1 as D (5 bases). Germline V gene sequence: CDR1 MNHNS, CDR2 SASEGT. CDR3 size: 21 residues. Trimming took off 2 bases at V and 4 bases at J, with 32 bases between the two ends. CDR3: CASSEMGLAGGSWVLPYGYTF. CDR3 in DNA: TGTGCCAGCAGTGAAATGGGACTGGCTGGTGGCTCTTGGGTCCTACCCTATGGCTACACCTTC.

This clone has a single count. The chain carries TRBV6-6 and TRBJ2-1, with 7 nucleotides matching TRBD2. CDR3 length: 14 residues. CDR1 is MNHNY and CDR2 is SVGAGI in the germline V gene (reference sequence). With 2 bases clipped from V and 6 bases from J, the junction kept 4 bases outside the gene matches. The CDR3 sequence is CASSYRGESNEQFF. The CDR3 bases are TGTGCCAGCAGTTACCGGGGGGAAAGCAATGAGCAGTTCTTC.

J is TRBJ2-1 and V is TRBV6-4; perhaps TRBD1 as D (7 bases). The CDR3 has 16 residues. The V and J ends lost 4 bases and 8 bases respectively, with 21 bases between them. The germline gives CDR1 MRHNA, CDR2 SNTAGT. CDR3 protein: CASSADRGTVIDEQFF. DNA for the CDR3: TGTGCCAGCAGTGCTGACCGCGGGACAGTCATCGATGAGCAGTTCTTC.

The chain combines TRBV5-1 with TRBJ1-5; D is ambiguous. V was shortened by 3 bases and J by 3 bases, with 13 bases between the two germline ends. Per the germline V gene, CDR1 is SGHRS and CDR2 is YFSETQ. The CDR3 loop spans 15 amino acids. CDR3 DNA sequence: TGCGCCAGCAGCTCGGAGGGCCTTATCAATCAGCCCCAGCATTTT. It is translated as CASSSEGLINQPQHF.

This sequence joins TRBV29-1 and TRBJ1-2; unclear D gene. The CDR3 contains 13 residues. Germline assignment: CDR1 SQVTM and CDR2 ANQGSEA. Trimming stripped 3 bases from V and 7 bases from J, with 15 bases between. CDR3 protein: CSVDQKNFGGYTF. DNA of the CDR3: TGCAGCGTTGATCAAAAGAACTTTGGTGGCTACACCTTC.

The V call is TRBV6-5, the J call TRBJ2-5, with TRBD2 identical over 8 bases. Germline V gene sequence: CDR1 MNHEY, CDR2 SVGAGI. The CDR3 sequence is 13 residues long. V dropped 5 bases and J dropped 4; count of bases not matched to a gene: 3. The CDR3 DNA is TGTGCCAGCAGTCGTAGCGGGGCAGAGACCCAGTACTTC. Amino acids: CASSRSGAETQYF.

The chain links TRBV5-1 to TRBJ2-2; maybe TRBD2 (6 bases). Germline V lookup: CDR1 SGHRS, CDR2 YFSETQ. This CDR3 comprises 16 residues. Deletions cut 2 bases from V and 2 bases from J, with 13 bases between. CDR3 bases: TGCGCCAGCAGCTTCATACGGGGGTCAAACACCGGGGAGCTGTTTTTT. Translation: CASSFIRGSNTGELFF.

This clone was seen a few times. The chain employs TRBV4-2 and TRBJ1-1; 7 nucleotides agree with TRBD1. The germline V gene has CDR1 LGHNA and CDR2 YNFKEQ. The CDR3 has 15 residues. V dropped 3 bases and J dropped 1; count of bases not matched to a gene: 5. CDR3 loop: CASSHGDRANTEAFF. The DNA of the CDR3 is TGTGCCAGCAGCCACGGCGACAGGGCGAACACTGAAGCTTTCTTT.

The rearrangement joins TRBV5-6 to TRBJ2-2; D remains ambiguous. The CDR3 has 16 amino acids. The V end lost 4 bases, the J end lost 3 bases, and 16 bases lay between the germline ends. Germline V gene lookup returns CDR1 SGHDT and CDR2 YYEEEE. The CDR3, as DNA: TGTGCCAGCAGCCTGCTCCTACGGTGGGACACCGGGGAGCTGTTTTTT. Its translation is CASSLLLRWDTGELFF.

This chain links TRBV18 with TRBJ2-4; D is perhaps TRBD1 (5 bases). There are 15 residues in the CDR3. Germline V gene lookup returns CDR1 KGHSH and CDR2 LQKENI. V lost 3 bases and J 4 bases, leaving 13 bases between the germline ends. The CDR3 DNA is TGTGCCAGCTCACCGGATATTGCAGGGAAAAACATTCAGTACTTC. This codes for CASSPDIAGKNIQYF. The entire variable domain, with the rest obtained from reference TRBV18 and TRBJ2-4, is as follows: NAGVMQNPRHLVRRRGQEARLRCSPMKGHSHVYWYRQLPEEGLKFMVYLQKENIIDESGMPKERFSAEFPKEGPSILRIQQVVRGDSAAYFCASSPDIAGKNIQYFGAGTRLSVL.